Each of the 17 T cell receptor beta chains below was sequenced from the same sample in a study of blood T cell repertoires in COVID-19 (dated by TCRdb to the early 2020s). Library preparation employed the immunoSEQ multiplex PCR assay. The clones in this table, taken by TCRdb from immuneACCESS, are in-frame only. Not every clone is retained; where verified, under half of the shortfall comes from an unresolved V gene, and the cause of the rest is unknown. The sample data list about 190,000 clones, and 78% of these were observed just once. The top ten clonotypes cover 2.5% to 3.5% of the sample. Sequenced input: peripheral blood. The receptor source for this set is a woman of 80 years or more with active or convalescent COVID-19.

The sample holds a few counts of this clone. V usage is TRBV5-5 and J usage is TRBJ1-5; D gene ambiguous. Per the germline V gene, CDR1 is SGHKS and CDR2 is YYEKEE (reference sequence). The CDR3 runs to 12 residues. Deletions cut 3 bases from V and 7 bases from J, with 8 bases between. The CDR3 loop reads CASSSGGQPQHF. The CDR3 nucleotides read TGTGCCAGCAGCTCTGGAGGGCAGCCCCAGCATTTT.

The chain is built from TRBV14 and TRBJ2-3; TRBD1 matches 11 bases. CDR3 length equals 16 residues. The V segment lost 4 bases and the J segment 5 bases; nucleotides outside the gene matches: 8. CDR1 and CDR2 from the germline V gene are SGHDN and FVKESK. The CDR3 DNA is TGTGCCAGCAGCCGGAGACCGGGACAGGGGGAAGATACGCAGTATTTT. Amino acid sequence: CASSRRPGQGEDTQYF.

On this clone: The sample carries other DNA sequences with the same CDR3. This chain's CDR3 is CASRPGQGNTEAFF. In DNA, the CDR3 is TGTGCCAGCAGACCCGGACAGGGGAACACTGAAGCTTTCTTT. The gene calls are TRBV3-1 (or the pseudogene TRBV3-2) and TRBJ1-1; 8 bases map to TRBD1. Trimming removed 6 bases from V and 1 base from J; junction bases left unmatched: 4. Germline-derived CDR1 and CDR2 are LGHDT and YNNKEL (reference sequence). This CDR3 is built from 14 residues.

The CDR3 DNA reads as TGTGCCAGCAGCCGGGACCGGGACAGGGGTAATTCACCCCTCCACTTT. It translates to CASSRDRDRGNSPLHF. V and J are TRBV5-6 and TRBJ1-6, with 10 bases that match TRBD1. The length of the CDR3 is 16 residues. Germline V lookup: CDR1 SGHDT, CDR2 YYEEEE. J gave up 6 bases and V 4 bases, and 7 bases lay outside the gene matches.

The rearrangement uses TRBV28 and TRBJ1-1; 8 nucleotides agree with TRBD1. V lost 9 bases to trimming and J lost 5 bases; unmatched junction nucleotides: 8. Germline V gives CDR1 MDHEN, CDR2 SYDVKM. This CDR3 has 13 amino acids. CDR3 coding DNA: TGTGCCAGTAGGACAGGGTTGTTGACTGAAGCTTTCTTT. Translating it yields CASRTGLLTEAFF.

J is TRBJ2-7 and V is TRBV28; 9 bases are a match to TRBD1. The CDR3 extends over 16 amino acids. Germline trimming cut 4 bases from V and 2 bases from J; bases unmatched to any gene: 9. Looked up from germline, CDR1 is MDHEN and CDR2 is SYDVKM. The chain's CDR3 is CASSSIGQGTPYEQYF. As DNA, the CDR3 is TGTGCCAGCAGTTCCATCGGACAGGGGACTCCCTACGAGCAGTACTTC.

The chain is built from TRBV5-1 and TRBJ1-4; D might be TRBD1 (5 bases). Germline loops: CDR1 SGHRS, CDR2 YFSETQ. Trimming pared 5 bases from V and 3 bases from J, leaving 14 bases between. The CDR3 is 15 residues long. The CDR3 DNA reads TGCGCCAGCAGTTATTATCCGGGGGCTAATGAAAAACTGTTTTTT. Its protein is CASSYYPGANEKLFF.

This sequence joins TRBV5-1 and TRBJ1-1; tentative D call: TRBD1 (5 bases). Germline V gene lookup returns CDR1 SGHRS and CDR2 YFSETQ. Trimming pared 6 bases from V and 1 base from J, leaving 10 bases between. This CDR3 region has 13 residues. CDR3 residues: CASTADRNTEAFF. For the CDR3, the DNA is TGCGCCAGCACCGCAGACAGGAACACTGAAGCTTTCTTT.

The genes are TRBV2 and TRBJ2-2, with 12 bases aligning to TRBD2. The germline V gene encodes CDR1 SNHLY and CDR2 FYNNEI. Trimming took 4 bases from V and 9 from J; bases not matched to a gene: 3. CDR3 length: 14 residues. CDR3 sequence: CASSGLAGVRELFF. The CDR3 bases are TGTGCCAGCAGTGGACTAGCGGGGGTCCGGGAGCTGTTTTTT.

The chain uses TRBV5-1 and TRBJ2-5; perhaps TRBD1 as D (5 bases). The V and J ends lost 4 bases and 1 base respectively, with 14 bases between them. In germline, CDR1 is SGHRS, CDR2 YFSETQ. The CDR3 runs 15 residues. CDR3 DNA: TGCGCCAGCAGCCGAGACAGAGCCAGCCAAGAGACCCAGTACTTC. This gives the protein CASSRDRASQETQYF.

The chain links TRBV28 to TRBJ1-1, with D possibly being TRBD1 (5 bases). The ends were cut back, 5 bases at V and 4 bases at J, with 17 bases in the middle. This CDR3 spans 15 amino acids. Germline CDR1 reads MDHEN; CDR2 reads SYDVKM. CDR3 residues: CASSPGGRFATEAFF. CDR3 bases: TGTGCCAGCAGTCCGGGGGGACGGTTCGCCACTGAAGCTTTCTTT.

This rearrangement joins TRBV28 to TRBJ1-5, with no clear D. Germline CDR1 is MDHEN and CDR2 is SYDVKM. Trimming pared 4 bases from V and 6 bases from J, leaving 19 bases between. CDR3 length: 16 residues. CDR3 amino acids: CASSSTAHSLPQPQHF. The CDR3 DNA sequence: TGTGCCAGCAGTTCGACCGCCCACAGCCTCCCTCAGCCCCAGCATTTT.

Worth noting for this clone: Other DNA sequences in this sample translate to the same CDR3. The genes are TRBV5-1 and TRBJ2-7, with 7 positions matching TRBD1. This CDR3 is built from 15 residues. Losses at the gene ends were 8 bases for V and 0 bases for J; bases not matched to a gene: 11. Germline CDR1 SGHRS, CDR2 YFSETQ. CDR3 in DNA: TGCGCCAGTAGCCGTGACAGGGTAACCTCCTACGAGCAGTACTTC. Residues: CASSRDRVTSYEQYF.

The gene calls are TRBV12-3 or TRBV12-4 and TRBJ1-4; TRBD1 aligns across 7 bases. The V gene end was trimmed by 8 bases and the J gene end by 4 bases; junction bases not matched to a gene: 4. The CDR3 extends over 13 amino acids. The CDR3 bases are TGTGCCAGCTCGGGACAGTTTAATGAAAAACTGTTTTTT. Its protein product is CASSGQFNEKLFF.

The genes are TRBV5-6 and TRBJ1-2; 7 nucleotides agree with TRBD1. The V gene end was trimmed by 6 bases and the J gene end by 0 bases; junction bases not matched to a gene: 5. CDR3 size: 14 residues. The germline V gene has CDR1 SGHDT and CDR2 YYEEEE. CDR3 region: CASTSGTANYGYTF. Here the CDR3 DNA reads TGTGCCAGCACCTCCGGGACAGCTAACTATGGCTACACCTTC. The full variable domain, with the rest looked up from reference TRBV5-6 and TRBJ1-2, is DAGVTQSPTHLIKTRGQQVTLRCSPKSGHDTVSWYQQALGQGPQFIFQYYEEEERQRGNFPDRFSGHQFPNYSSELNVNALLLGDSALYLCASTSGTANYGYTFGSGTRLTVV.

This chain links TRBV3-1 (or the pseudogene TRBV3-2) with TRBJ1-1, with D uncertain. The CDR3 is made up of 13 amino acids. From germline, CDR1 is LGHDT and CDR2 YNNKEL (reference sequence). Trimming shortened V by 1 base and J by 7 bases, and 10 bases separated the two germline ends. CDR3 sequence (DNA): TGTGCCAGCAGCCAAGGACTTCCGGGTGAAGCTTTCTTT. Translating it yields CASSQGLPGEAFF.

The rearrangement links TRBV29-1 to TRBJ1-2; 8 bases map to TRBD1. The CDR3 runs to 14 residues. The V gene end was trimmed by 7 bases and the J gene end by 1 base; junction bases not matched to a gene: 8. Germline assignment: CDR1 SQVTM and CDR2 ANQGSEA. Written as DNA, the CDR3 is TGCAGCGCAGAGGGGACAGGCCTTAACTATGGCTACACCTTC. Its translation: CSAEGTGLNYGYTF. The whole variable domain, filled in from reference TRBV29-1 and TRBJ1-2, reads SAVISQKPSRDICQRGTSLTIQCQVDSQVTMMFWYRQQPGQSLTLIATANQGSEATYESGFVIDKFPISRPNLTFSTLTVSNMSPEDSSIYLCSAEGTGLNYGYTFGSGTRLTVV.